This paragraph covers one T cell receptor (beta chain) sequence. V lost 0 bases and J lost 4; bases outside the gene matches: 5. The CDR3 is made up of 16 amino acids. Germline assignment: CDR1 SGHDT and CDR2 YYEEEE. The record originates from a study of blood T cell repertoires in COVID-19. Produced via immunoSEQ multiplex PCR; TCRdb's table is partial and in-frame only. The sample carries fewer than 130,000 clones, roughly 80% recorded once. The sample comprised peripheral blood. J is TRBJ2-2 and V is TRBV5-6; 8 bases are a match to TRBD2. This receptor was identified in a woman aged 55-69 years with acute or convalescent COVID-19. CDR3 residues: CASSLAGGAVTGELFF. The DNA for the CDR3 is TGTGCCAGCAGCTTGGCCGGGGGGGCGGTCACCGGGGAGCTGTTTTTT. Full variable domain (rest looked up from reference TRBV5-6 and TRBJ2-2): DAGVTQSPTHLIKTRGQQVTLRCSPKSGHDTVSWYQQALGQGPQFIFQYYEEEERQRGNFPDRFSGHQFPNYSSELNVNALLLGDSALYLCASSLAGGAVTGELFFGEGSRLTVL.